This TCR beta chain was profiled in a study of shared clonotypes between healthy human individuals. Only Caucasian adults living in Nashville, Tennessee served as donors. The protocol was immunoSEQ multiplex PCR, while the TCRdb copy is restricted to in-frame clones and leaves out a portion. The sample lists 2 million to 2.5 million clones, roughly 95% occurring once. Concerning this clone itself: This CDR3 is also generated by other DNA sequences in the sample.

Sequencing was done on a sample of naive CD4+ T cells sorted from blood. The subset: CD45RA+ positively selected. The source of this sequence is a man aged 18 to 30 in good health.

The DNA for the CDR3 is TGTGCCTGGAGTCCACAGGGGGCCACTGAAGCTTTCTTT. This gives the protein CAWSPQGATEAFF. The chain has TRBV30 and TRBJ1-1; 9 bases are a match to TRBD1. Germline CDR1 is GTSNPN and CDR2 is SVGIG (reference sequence). V shed 2 bases and J 4 bases; nucleotides not matched to a gene: 2. The CDR3 is made up of 13 amino acids. Using reference TRBV30 and TRBJ1-1 for the parts outside the CDR3, the full variable domain is SQTIHQWPATLVQPVGSPLSLECTVEGTSNPNLYWYRQAAGRGLQLLFYSVGIGQISSEVPQNLSASRPQDRQFILSSKKLLLSDSGFYLCAWSPQGATEAFFGQGTRLTVV.